The text below deals with one TCR beta chain. Antigen: not known. This entry is derived from a study of post-analysis software for immune sequencing data. The CDR3 consists of 13 residues. Deletions cut 5 bases from V and 6 bases from J, with 14 bases between. The germline V gene has CDR1 DFQATT and CDR2 SNEGSKA (reference sequence). Whole-study findings and limits: Same-batch preparations were strongly co-clustered by F measure. Significantly lower normalized Chao1 diversity was seen in multiple sclerosis patients than in controls. Patients had higher frequencies than controls of about five TRBV segments, including TRBV5-6, TRBV5-1 and TRBV20-1.

The TCR beta cDNA libraries carried unique molecular identifiers. Each sample of roughly 0.9 to 11 million input T cells yielded 500,000 or so cDNA molecules, so each molecule approximated one T cell. TCRdb called the PCR reads again in MiXCR, with one record for every CDR3 protein. The sample records a few hundred thousand distinct CDR3 sequences, about 40% being singletons. The receptor was derived from a girl under 18 with multiple sclerosis. Sequencing used blood. This sequence joins TRBV20-1 and TRBJ1-5; no firm D call. The CDR3 region is CSAQDQLGQPQHF. DNA of the CDR3: TGCAGTGCTCAGGACCAATTGGGTCAGCCCCAGCATTTT.